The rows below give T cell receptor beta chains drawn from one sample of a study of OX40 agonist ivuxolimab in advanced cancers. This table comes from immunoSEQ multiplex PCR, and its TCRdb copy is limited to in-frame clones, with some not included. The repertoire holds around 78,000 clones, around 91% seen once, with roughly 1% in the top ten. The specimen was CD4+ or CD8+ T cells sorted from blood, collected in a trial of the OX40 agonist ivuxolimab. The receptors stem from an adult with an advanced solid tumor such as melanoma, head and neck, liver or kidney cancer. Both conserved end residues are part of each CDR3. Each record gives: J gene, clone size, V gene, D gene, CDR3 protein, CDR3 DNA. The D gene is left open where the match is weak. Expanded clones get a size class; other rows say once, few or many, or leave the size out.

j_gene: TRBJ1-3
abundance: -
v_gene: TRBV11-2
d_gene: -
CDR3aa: CASSPARPPGNTIYF
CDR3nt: TGTGCCAGCAGCCCCGCCCGCCCTCCTGGAAACACCATATATTTT

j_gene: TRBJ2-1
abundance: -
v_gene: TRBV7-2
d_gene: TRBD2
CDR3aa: CASSLRSSGGDEQFF
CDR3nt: TGTGCCAGCAGCTTAAGGTCTAGCGGAGGGGATGAGCAGTTCTTC

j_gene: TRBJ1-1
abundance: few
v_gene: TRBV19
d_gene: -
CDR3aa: CASSTGPGLRAFF
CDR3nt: TGTGCCAGTAGTACAGGCCCCGGTCTCCGAGCTTTCTTT

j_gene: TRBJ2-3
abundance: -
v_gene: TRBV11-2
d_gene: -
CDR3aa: CASSPPLRGQFWTTDTQYF
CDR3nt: TGTGCCAGCAGCCCACCCCTTCGGGGCCAATTTTGGACCACAGATACGCAGTATTTT

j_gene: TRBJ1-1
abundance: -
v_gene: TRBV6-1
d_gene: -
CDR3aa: CASSQRTIWGTEAFF
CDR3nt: TGTGCCAGCAGTCAAAGGACAATCTGGGGCACTGAAGCTTTCTTT

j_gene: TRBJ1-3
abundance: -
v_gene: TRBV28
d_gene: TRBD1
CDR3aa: CASSFTGVNTIYF
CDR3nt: TGTGCCAGCAGCTTTACAGGGGTAAACACCATATATTTT

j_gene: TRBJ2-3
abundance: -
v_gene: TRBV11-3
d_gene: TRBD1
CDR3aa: CASSSRDRGLSSTDTQYF
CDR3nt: TGTGCCAGCAGCTCCCGGGACAGGGGCCTCTCTAGCACAGATACGCAGTATTTT

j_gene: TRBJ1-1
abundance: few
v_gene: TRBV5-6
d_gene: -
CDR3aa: CASSLAAANTEAFF
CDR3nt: TGTGCCAGCAGCTTGGCGGCGGCTAACACTGAAGCTTTCTTT

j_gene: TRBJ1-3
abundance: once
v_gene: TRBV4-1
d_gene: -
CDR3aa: CASSPILSGNTIYF
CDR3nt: TGCGCCAGCAGCCCCATTCTCTCTGGAAACACCATATATTTT

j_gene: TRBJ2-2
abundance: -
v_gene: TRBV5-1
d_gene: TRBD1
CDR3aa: CASSLGDRADTGELFF
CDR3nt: TGCGCCAGCAGCTTGGGGGACAGGGCGGACACCGGGGAGCTGTTTTTT

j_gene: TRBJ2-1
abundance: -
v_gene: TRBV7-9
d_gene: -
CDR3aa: CASSPVLMGEQFF
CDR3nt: TGTGCCAGCAGCCCAGTATTGATGGGCGAGCAGTTCTTC

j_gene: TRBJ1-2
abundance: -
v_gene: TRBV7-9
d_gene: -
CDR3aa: CASTLTGLTQVDYGYTF
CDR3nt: TGTGCCAGCACCCTAACGGGGCTAACCCAAGTGGACTATGGCTACACCTTC

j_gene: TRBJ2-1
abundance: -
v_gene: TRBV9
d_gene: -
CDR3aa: CASSVDLGDVRANYNEQFF
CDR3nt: TGTGCCAGCAGCGTAGACTTAGGGGACGTGAGAGCGAACTACAATGAGCAGTTCTTC

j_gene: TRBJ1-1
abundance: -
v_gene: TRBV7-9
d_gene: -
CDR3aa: CASSFGRVTNTEAFF
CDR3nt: TGTGCCAGCAGCTTTGGCAGGGTTACGAACACTGAAGCTTTCTTT

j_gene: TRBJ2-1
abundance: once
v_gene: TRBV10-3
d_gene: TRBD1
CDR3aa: CAIRTGETYNEQFF
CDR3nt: TGTGCCATCAGAACAGGGGAGACTTACAATGAGCAGTTCTTC

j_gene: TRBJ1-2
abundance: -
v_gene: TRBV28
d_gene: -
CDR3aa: CASSTQDGNYGYTF
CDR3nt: TGTGCCAGCAGCACACAAGACGGAAACTATGGCTACACCTTC

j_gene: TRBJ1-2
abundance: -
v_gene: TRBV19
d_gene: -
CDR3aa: CASSREGRYGYTF
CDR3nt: TGTGCCAGTAGTAGGGAGGGCCGCTATGGCTACACCTTC

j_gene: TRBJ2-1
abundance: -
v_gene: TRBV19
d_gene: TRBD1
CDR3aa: CATSRQGVRRDYNEQFF
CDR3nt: TGTGCCACGTCCCGACAGGGAGTCCGACGGGACTACAATGAGCAGTTCTTC

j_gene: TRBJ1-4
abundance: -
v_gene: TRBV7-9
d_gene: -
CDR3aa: CASSLTDATNEKLFF
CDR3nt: TGTGCCAGCAGCTTAACCGATGCAACTAATGAAAAACTGTTTTTT

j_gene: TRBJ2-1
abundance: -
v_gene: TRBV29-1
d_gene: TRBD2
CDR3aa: CSVSTTSGKTSSYNEQFF
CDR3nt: TGCAGCGTCTCAACCACTAGCGGGAAAACAAGCTCCTACAATGAGCAGTTCTTC

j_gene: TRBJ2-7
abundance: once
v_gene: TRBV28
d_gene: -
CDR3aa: CASSFKSYEQYF
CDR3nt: TGTGCCAGCAGTTTCAAGAGCTACGAGCAGTACTTC

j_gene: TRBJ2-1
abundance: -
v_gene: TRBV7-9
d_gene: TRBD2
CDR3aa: CASGGTSSYNEQFF
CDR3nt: TGTGCCAGCGGAGGGACTAGCTCCTACAATGAGCAGTTCTTC

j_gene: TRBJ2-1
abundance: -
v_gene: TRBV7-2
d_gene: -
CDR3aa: CASSLVGGEANEQFF
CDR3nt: TGTGCCAGCAGCTTAGTTGGGGGAGAGGCCAATGAGCAGTTCTTC

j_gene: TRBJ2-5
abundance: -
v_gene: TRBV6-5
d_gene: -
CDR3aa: CASSYSGRPQETQYF
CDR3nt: TGTGCCAGCAGTTACTCGGGCCGGCCCCAAGAGACCCAGTACTTC

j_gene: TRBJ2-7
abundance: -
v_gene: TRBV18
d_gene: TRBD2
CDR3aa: CASSPPSGGNGHEQYF
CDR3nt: TGTGCCAGCTCACCACCCTCGGGGGGGAACGGTCACGAGCAGTACTTC

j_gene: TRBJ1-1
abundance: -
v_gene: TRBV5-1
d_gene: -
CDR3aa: CASSPDGAPDMNTEAFF
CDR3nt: TGCGCCAGCAGCCCCGATGGGGCGCCCGACATGAACACTGAAGCTTTCTTT

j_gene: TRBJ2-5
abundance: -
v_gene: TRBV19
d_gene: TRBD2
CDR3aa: CASSRGSGRQETQYF
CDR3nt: TGTGCCAGTAGTAGGGGTAGCGGGAGACAAGAGACCCAGTACTTC

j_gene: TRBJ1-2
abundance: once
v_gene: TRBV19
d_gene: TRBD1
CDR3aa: CASSRSGGGLNYGYTF
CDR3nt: TGTGCCAGTAGTAGGTCAGGGGGGGGATTGAACTATGGCTACACCTTC

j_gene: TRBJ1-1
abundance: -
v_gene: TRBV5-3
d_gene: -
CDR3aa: CARSSPEGNTEAFF
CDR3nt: TGTGCCAGAAGCTCCCCTGAGGGGAACACTGAAGCTTTCTTT

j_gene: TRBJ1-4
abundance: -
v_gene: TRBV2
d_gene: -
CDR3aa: CASSDWSGNEKLFF
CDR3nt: TGTGCCAGCAGTGATTGGTCTGGTAATGAAAAACTGTTTTTT

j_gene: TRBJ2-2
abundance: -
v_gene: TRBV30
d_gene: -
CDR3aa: CAWRIYTGELFF
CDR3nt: TGTGCCTGGAGAATCTACACCGGGGAGCTGTTTTTT

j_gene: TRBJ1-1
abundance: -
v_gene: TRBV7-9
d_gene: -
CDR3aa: CASSLDGAANTEAFF
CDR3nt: TGTGCCAGCAGCTTAGATGGGGCAGCGAACACTGAAGCTTTCTTT

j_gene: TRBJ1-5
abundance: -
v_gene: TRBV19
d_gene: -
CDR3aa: CASSGTEGQPQHF
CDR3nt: TGTGCCAGTAGTGGGACGGAGGGTCAGCCCCAGCATTTT

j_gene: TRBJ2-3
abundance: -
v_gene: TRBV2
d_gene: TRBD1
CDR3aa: CASSVRTGTSTDTQYF
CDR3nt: TGTGCCAGCAGTGTCAGGACAGGGACCAGCACAGATACGCAGTATTTT

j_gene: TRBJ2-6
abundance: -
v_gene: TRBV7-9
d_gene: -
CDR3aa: CASSLVRGSPASGANVLTF
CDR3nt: TGTGCCAGCAGCTTAGTTCGGGGTTCCCCCGCATCTGGGGCCAACGTCCTGACTTTC

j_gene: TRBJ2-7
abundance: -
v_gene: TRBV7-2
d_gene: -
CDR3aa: CASSPGQKLYYEQYF
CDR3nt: TGTGCCAGCAGCCCCGGACAGAAACTCTACTACGAGCAGTACTTC

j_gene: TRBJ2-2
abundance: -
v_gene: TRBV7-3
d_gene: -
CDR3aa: CASSLTGPGELFF
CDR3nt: TGTGCCAGCAGCTTAACGGGGCCCGGGGAGCTGTTTTTT